One sample yielded the 28 T cell receptor beta chains listed below, sequenced in a study of T cell responses to AZD1222 COVID-19 vaccine. Produced via immunoSEQ multiplex PCR; TCRdb's table is partial and in-frame only. The sample carries 140,000 to 150,000 clones, around 92% recorded once. The sample was peripheral blood, taken 28 days after the second AZD1222 dose. These receptors all come from an adult who received the AZD1222 COVID-19 vaccine.

V is TRBV30 and J is TRBJ1-2; D is possibly TRBD1 (6 bases). Germline values: CDR1 GTSNPN, CDR2 SVGIG (reference sequence). Deletions cut 1 base from V and 6 bases from J, with 15 bases between. The CDR3 is 14 residues long. The CDR3 DNA follows: TGTGCCTGGAGTGAACAGGGAGTTGGAAATGGCTACACCTTC. Translated, it gives CAWSEQGVGNGYTF.

This CDR3 is CASSHSGSRGNEQFF. For the CDR3, the DNA is TGTGCCAGCAGCCATAGCGGGAGCCGTGGCAATGAGCAGTTCTTC. This rearrangement joins TRBV11-3 to TRBJ2-1; 9 bases fit TRBD2. The CDR3 has 15 residues. CDR1 and CDR2 from the germline V gene are SGHNT and YENEEA. V lost 5 bases to trimming and J lost 6 bases; unmatched junction nucleotides: 8. The whole variable domain, filled in from reference TRBV11-3 and TRBJ2-1, reads EAGVVQSPRYKIIEKKQPVAFWCNPISGHNTLYWYLQNLGQGPELLIRYENEEAVDDSQLPKDRFSAERLKGVDSTLKIQPAELGDSAVYLCASSHSGSRGNEQFFGPGTRLTVL.

This chain joins TRBV19 and TRBJ1-1; possibly TRBD1 for D (5 bases). Trimming cost V 7 bases and J 4 bases, with 19 bases left between them. Germline V gene sequence: CDR1 LNHDA, CDR2 SQIVND (reference sequence). This CDR3 is built from 15 residues. This CDR3 reads CASKAVSGAATEAFF. CDR3 nucleotide sequence: TGTGCCAGTAAGGCAGTCAGCGGGGCGGCCACTGAAGCTTTCTTT.

The chain employs TRBV7-2 and TRBJ2-5; D assignment may be TRBD1 or TRBD2 (6 bases each). The CDR3 is made up of 14 amino acids. V shed 0 bases and J shed 12 bases, with 17 bases lying between them. The germline V gene encodes CDR1 SGHTA and CDR2 FQGNSA. In DNA form, the CDR3 reads TGTGCCAGCAGCTTAGCGGCAACGGGGGCTCAAGAGTACTTC. Encoded protein: CASSLAATGAQEYF.

The chain couples TRBV6-5 to TRBJ1-5; D is unclear. V lost 6 bases and J lost 3, with 9 bases in between. CDR1 and CDR2 (germline): MNHEY, SVGAGI. CDR3 size: 13 residues. The CDR3 DNA reads TGTGCCAGCAGCCTCGGGTTCAATCAGCCCCAGCATTTT. Residues: CASSLGFNQPQHF.

This rearrangement joins TRBV6-5 to TRBJ2-7, with D possibly being TRBD2 (5 bases). CDR1 and CDR2 from the germline V gene are MNHEY and SVGAGI. CDR3 length equals 14 residues. V was pared by 6 bases and J by 8 bases, with 20 bases between. CDR3: CASRAMTTHRKQYF. CDR3 DNA sequence: TGTGCCAGCAGGGCAATGACTACCCATAGGAAGCAGTACTTC.

The chain carries TRBV25-1 and TRBJ1-5; 8 nucleotides line up with TRBD1. The germline CDR1 and CDR2 sequences are MGHDK and SYGVNS. The CDR3 is 14 amino acids. Germline trimming cut 7 bases from V and 8 bases from J; bases unmatched to any gene: 10. DNA for the CDR3: TGTGCCAGCACCAAGGGGACAGGAAAAGAGCCCCAGCATTTT. Translation gives CASTKGTGKEPQHF.

The chain links TRBV9 to TRBJ1-6; D ambiguous. Looked up from germline, CDR1 is SGDLS and CDR2 is YYNGEE. The ends were cut back, 4 bases at V and 6 bases at J, with 11 bases in the middle. This CDR3 comprises 14 residues. The CDR3 nucleotides read TGTGCCAGCAGCCCCCGGGCCTTTAATTCACCCCTCCACTTT. Protein: CASSPRAFNSPLHF.

This chain connects TRBV28 to TRBJ2-7; D tentatively reads TRBD1 or TRBD2 (5 bases each). CDR3 length equals 14 residues. The germline CDR1 and CDR2 sequences are MDHEN and SYDVKM. V was pared by 6 bases and J by 2 bases, with 14 bases between. In nucleotides, the CDR3 is TGTGCCAGCAGCCTAGGGACGGATCCCTACGAGCAGTACTTC. Translated, it gives CASSLGTDPYEQYF. Full variable domain (remainder filled in from reference TRBV28 and TRBJ2-7): DVKVTQSSRYLVKRTGEKVFLECVQDMDHENMFWYRQDPGLGLRLIYFSYDVKMKEKGDIPEGYSVSREKKERFSLILESASTNQTSMYLCASSLGTDPYEQYFGPGTRLTVT.

The chain links TRBV5-4 to TRBJ2-2; 16 nucleotides match TRBD2. V dropped 4 bases and J dropped 6; count of bases not matched to a gene: 9. This CDR3 is built from 18 residues. Germline V gene data show CDR1 as SGHNT and CDR2 as YYREEE (reference sequence). The DNA of the CDR3 is TGTGCCAGCAGCCCGGGACTAGCGGGAGGGGGCGTCCCCGGGGAGCTGTTTTTT. Translated, it gives CASSPGLAGGGVPGELFF.

The rearrangement links TRBV29-1 to TRBJ2-7; 12 bases align to TRBD2. Trimming at V came to 6 bases and at J to 0 bases, leaving 3 bases not matched to a gene. Germline V lookup: CDR1 SQVTM, CDR2 ANQGSEA. The CDR3 is made up of 14 amino acids. This chain's CDR3 is CSVLLAGGSYEQYF. CDR3 nucleotide sequence: TGCAGCGTCTTACTAGCGGGAGGCTCCTACGAGCAGTACTTC.

The chain has TRBV2 and TRBJ2-7; D perhaps matches TRBD2 (6 bases). Germline assignment: CDR1 SNHLY and CDR2 FYNNEI. Trimming removed 7 bases at V and 0 bases at J, with 19 bases between. This CDR3 is 16 amino acids long. CDR3 DNA sequence: TGTGCCAGCACAGAACCCGGGGCGGGACTCTCCTACGAGCAGTACTTC. This encodes CASTEPGAGLSYEQYF.

The chain recombines TRBV5-1 with TRBJ1-2; D remains unclear. Trimming removed 0 bases from V and 5 bases from J, with 17 bases in between. Germline CDR1 SGHRS, CDR2 YFSETQ. This CDR3 has 16 amino acids. The CDR3 coding sequence is TGCGCCAGCAGCTTGGATTGGCTCAGCGGGCATTATGGCTACACCTTC. Translation: CASSLDWLSGHYGYTF.

V and J are TRBV19 and TRBJ1-2, with D perhaps TRBD1 (6 bases). Germline CDR1 is LNHDA and CDR2 is SQIVND (reference sequence). The CDR3 runs to 13 residues. Deletions cut 7 bases from V and 2 bases from J, with 11 bases between. As DNA, the CDR3 is TGTGCCAGTACTCGGGGGGCGAACTATGGCTACACCTTC. It specifies CASTRGANYGYTF.

This chain connects TRBV27 to TRBJ1-1, with TRBD1 identical over 8 bases. The length of the CDR3 is 15 residues. Germline values: CDR1 MNHEY, CDR2 SMNVEV (reference sequence). V lost 5 bases, J lost 4 bases, and 9 bases stayed unmatched. The CDR3 region is CASSTRDRPGTEAFF. In DNA form, the CDR3 reads TGTGCCAGCAGTACCCGGGACAGGCCCGGCACTGAAGCTTTCTTT.

For the CDR3, the DNA is TGTGCCAGCGGACTACCGCAGGGGGAAACTGAAGCTTTCTTT. This translates into CASGLPQGETEAFF. The chain has TRBV28 and TRBJ1-1; 7 bases align to TRBD1. V was clipped by 8 bases and J by 5 bases; unmatched bases: 11. Germline V gene sequence: CDR1 MDHEN, CDR2 SYDVKM. CDR3 size: 14 residues.

The gene calls are TRBV20-1 and TRBJ2-7, with TRBD1 identical over 9 bases. After removal of 3 bases from V and 5 bases from J, the junction contained 8 bases not matched to a gene. Germline V lookup: CDR1 DFQATT, CDR2 SNEGSKA (reference sequence). This CDR3 is built from 14 residues. CDR3: CSASSGTGLHEQYF. The DNA for the CDR3 is TGCAGTGCTAGTTCCGGGACAGGGCTCCACGAGCAGTACTTC.

This chain links TRBV28 with TRBJ1-5; unclear D gene. The germline V gene has CDR1 MDHEN and CDR2 SYDVKM. This CDR3 region has 14 residues. With 2 bases removed from V and 3 bases from J, the gap between germline ends came to 8 bases. The CDR3 bases are TGTGCCAGCAGTTTAGGCACCATCAATCAGCCCCAGCATTTT. Translating it yields CASSLGTINQPQHF. Together with reference TRBV28 and TRBJ1-5, the CDR3 gives the full variable domain: DVKVTQSSRYLVKRTGEKVFLECVQDMDHENMFWYRQDPGLGLRLIYFSYDVKMKEKGDIPEGYSVSREKKERFSLILESASTNQTSMYLCASSLGTINQPQHFGDGTRLSIL.

The V call is TRBV4-1, the J call TRBJ1-2; D is uncertain. Trimming removed 1 base from V and 4 bases from J, with 10 bases in between. The CDR3 is made up of 14 amino acids. The germline gives CDR1 MGHRA, CDR2 YSYEKL. In DNA, the CDR3 is TGCGCCAGCAGCCAAGCCCAGTCAATCTATGGCTACACCTTC. It specifies CASSQAQSIYGYTF.

CDR3 bases: TGTGCCAGCAGTTCACCCGGGGGTTATAGCAATCAGCCCCAGCATTTT. It yields the protein CASSSPGGYSNQPQHF. This chain links TRBV6-5 with TRBJ1-5; perhaps TRBD1 as D (5 bases). Germline-derived CDR1 and CDR2 are MNHEY and SVGAGI. The CDR3 totals 16 residues. V dropped 4 bases and J dropped 0 bases, with 13 bases sitting between them.

CDR3 sequence (DNA): TGTGCCACCAGCAGAGATCGTGGGACATTCTCCTACAATGAGCAGTTCTTC. Amino acid sequence: CATSRDRGTFSYNEQFF. V and J are TRBV15 and TRBJ2-1; D may be TRBD1 (6 bases). Germline assignment: CDR1 LNHNV and CDR2 YYDKDF (reference sequence). The germline V and J ends were trimmed by 0 bases and 0 bases, with 12 bases remaining between them. The CDR3 has 17 amino acids. The full variable domain, in which reference TRBV15 and TRBJ2-1 provide the parts outside the CDR3, is DAMVIQNPRYQVTQFGKPVTLSCSQTLNHNVMYWYQQKSSQAPKLLFHYYDKDFNNEADTPDNFQSRRPNTSFCFLDIRSPGLGDTAMYLCATSRDRGTFSYNEQFFGPGTRLTVL.

The rearrangement links TRBV7-9 to TRBJ1-1; 7 nucleotides line up with TRBD1. Germline loops: CDR1 SEHNR, CDR2 FQNEAQ (reference sequence). J lost 5 bases, V lost 1 base, and 7 bases had no gene match. The CDR3 has 15 amino acids. CDR3 sequence: CASSLEGRGPTEAFF. The CDR3 DNA reads as TGTGCCAGCAGCTTAGAGGGTAGGGGGCCTACTGAAGCTTTCTTT.

The chain has TRBV19 and TRBJ2-7; either TRBD1 or TRBD2 may fit D (5 bases each). Germline V CDR1 and CDR2: LNHDA, SQIVND (reference sequence). V was clipped by 2 bases and J by 6 bases, with 8 bases between them. This CDR3 spans 12 amino acids. The CDR3 DNA reads TGTGCCAGTAGTATAAATGGGGGCGAGCAGTACTTC. It yields the protein CASSINGGEQYF.

The genes are TRBV21-1 and TRBJ2-5; the table's D call of TRBD2 was not tested on the DNA. TRBV21-1 is a pseudogene locus. There are 20 residues in the CDR3. This CDR3 is CASPFDRVLLAGGTGETQYF. In DNA form, the CDR3 reads TGTGCCAGCCCGTTCGACAGGGTCCTCCTAGCGGGAGGGACCGGAGAGACCCAGTACTTC.

The V and J genes are TRBV2 and TRBJ1-5, with a tentative D call TRBD1 (5 bases). Trimming pared 8 bases from V and 4 bases from J, leaving 15 bases between. From germline, CDR1 is SNHLY and CDR2 FYNNEI. This CDR3 is built from 14 residues. CDR3 in DNA: TGTGCCAGCGGCGTCCGGGGGATGAATCAGCCCCAGCATTTT. Translated, it gives CASGVRGMNQPQHF.

The chain is built from TRBV27 and TRBJ1-1; D is possibly TRBD1 (6 bases). Germline values: CDR1 MNHEY, CDR2 SMNVEV (reference sequence). This CDR3 has 15 amino acids. Trimming cost V 3 bases and J 1 base, with 12 bases left between them. The CDR3 nucleotides are TGTGCCAGCAGTTTGATCGACAGGAGGAACACTGAAGCTTTCTTT. Translated, it gives CASSLIDRRNTEAFF.

This chain uses TRBV10-3 with TRBJ1-4; D not certain. Trimming removed 3 bases from V and 0 bases from J, with 14 bases in between. From germline, CDR1 is ENHRY and CDR2 SYGVKD. This CDR3 spans 17 amino acids. For the CDR3, the DNA is TGTGCCATCAGTGATTCAGGCTCCCCGGCAACTAATGAAAAACTGTTTTTT. Its protein product is CAISDSGSPATNEKLFF.

The chain combines TRBV7-2 with TRBJ1-2; TRBD1 might be the D (6 bases). Germline assignment: CDR1 SGHTA and CDR2 FQGNSA. The CDR3 is 17 residues long. V was clipped by 1 base and J by 4 bases, with 19 bases between them. CDR3 sequence reads: CASSLGGQSGLGYGYTF. Here the CDR3 DNA reads TGTGCCAGCAGCTTAGGGGGGCAGTCGGGCCTGGGCTATGGCTACACCTTC.